Ten or more counts support the clone carrying this T cell receptor (beta chain). The antigen remains unidentified. This record comes from a study of T cell repertoires in cytomegalovirus infection. Study background: CMV infection plus the matching HLA type was flagged by public TCR beta signatures.

The germline gives CDR1 MNHEY, CDR2 SVGEGT. Trimming shortened V by 8 bases and J by 1 base, and 9 bases separated the two germline ends. This CDR3 region has 12 residues. TCRdb recomputed calls from the reads with MiXCR, one row per CDR3 protein. The sample lists about 180,000 distinct CDR3 sequences; 13% to 15% were seen once. Points from the study as a whole: Using cumulative public TCR beta family frequency, the authors identified those who carried CMV together with the relevant HLA. The response measured ex vivo was dominated by TCR beta clonotypes (HLA-C-restricted and CMV-specific).

The clonotype originates from a human donor in good health (CMV status not recorded). Some clones in this sample may be carry-over from other donors' samples. The sample was PBMCs. The chain joins TRBV6-2 or TRBV6-3 to TRBJ2-7; no reliable D call. The CDR3 DNA reads TGTGCCAGCGCCGGGTCATCCTACGAGCAGTACTTC. It encodes CASAGSSYEQYF.